These 30 T cell receptor beta chains originate from one sample sequenced in a study of CD8+ T cells in alopecia areata. Following RNA extraction, reverse transcription yielded cDNA that acted as the sequencing template. Clones were read by immunoSEQ multiplex PCR, and TCRdb kept only the in-frame ones, dropping some. This sample carries some 100,000 clones, approximately 38% of them seen once, and the ten largest clones take over 3%. The sequenced sample was CD4+ T cells sorted from blood. Every receptor here comes from a human donor with alopecia areata.

J is TRBJ2-7 and V is TRBV7-8; D remains unclear. This CDR3 has 15 residues. The V end lost 5 bases, the J end lost 5 bases, and 19 bases lay between the germline ends. Germline V gives CDR1 SGHVS, CDR2 FQNEAQ. The CDR3 DNA reads TGTGCCAGCAGCCTTATAAGCACGCAGGCCCACGAGCAGTACTTC. This translates into CASSLISTQAHEQYF.

This clone was observed a handful of times. The chain links TRBV6-5 to TRBJ2-5; 7 bases match TRBD1. J lost 9 bases, V lost 6 bases, and 4 bases had no gene match. The CDR3 sequence is 11 residues long. In germline, CDR1 is MNHEY, CDR2 SVGAGI. The CDR3 loop reads CASSTGVPQYF. CDR3 sequence (DNA): TGTGCCAGCAGCACAGGGGTACCCCAGTACTTC.

This chain uses TRBV5-4 with TRBJ1-6, with D perhaps TRBD1 (5 bases). The germline V and J ends were trimmed by 7 bases and 9 bases, with 26 bases remaining between them. The CDR3 sequence is 17 residues long. Germline V gives CDR1 SGHNT, CDR2 YYREEE (reference sequence). CDR3 bases: TGTGCCAGCCCCGCCCTGACAGTCTTTACTTTTGGTTCACCCCTCCACTTT. Its protein is CASPALTVFTFGSPLHF.

The chain uses TRBV9 and TRBJ2-5, with a tentative D call TRBD2 (5 bases). The CDR3 covers 17 residues. Germline CDR1 reads SGDLS; CDR2 reads YYNGEE. Trimming cost V 0 bases and J 4 bases, with 19 bases left between them. CDR3 region: CASSVEVGSGRGETQYF. CDR3 nucleotide sequence: TGTGCCAGCAGCGTAGAAGTCGGATCCGGCCGGGGAGAGACCCAGTACTTC.

The table lists this clone with a few counts. The V call is TRBV10-3, the J call TRBJ2-3; D not certain. This CDR3 is built from 12 residues. Germline V gives CDR1 ENHRY, CDR2 SYGVKD. V was cut by 1 base and J by 5 bases, with 4 bases left in between. The CDR3 sequence is CAISELKDTQYF. As DNA, the CDR3 is TGTGCCATCAGTGAGTTAAAAGATACGCAGTATTTT.

The chain carries TRBV5-6 and TRBJ1-1; D is unclear. Germline V gene sequence: CDR1 SGHDT, CDR2 YYEEEE. The CDR3 has 13 residues. V was trimmed by 3 bases and J by 7 bases, leaving 13 bases between them. The chain's CDR3 is CASSWAADLEAFF. For the CDR3, the DNA is TGTGCCAGCAGCTGGGCGGCAGACCTTGAAGCTTTCTTT.

This clone was recorded a few times. J is TRBJ1-1 and V is TRBV6-6, with D perhaps matching TRBD1 (6 bases). V lost 0 bases to trimming and J lost 3 bases, with 11 bases between them. The CDR3 covers 15 residues. Germline V gene sequence: CDR1 MNHNY, CDR2 SVGAGI (reference sequence). The CDR3 loop reads CASSYSHREDTEAFF. The CDR3 region has the DNA TGTGCCAGCAGTTACTCTCACAGGGAGGACACTGAAGCTTTCTTT.

The chain is built from TRBV29-1 and TRBJ2-2, with TRBD2 matching over 8 bases. The germline gives CDR1 SQVTM, CDR2 ANQGSEA. With 3 bases clipped from V and 6 bases from J, the junction kept 9 bases outside the gene matches. The CDR3 extends over 15 amino acids. CDR3 amino acids: CSVEAGGLLSGELFF. The CDR3 DNA reads as TGCAGCGTTGAGGCGGGGGGCCTGTTATCCGGGGAGCTGTTTTTT.

The chain employs TRBV6-5 and TRBJ2-5, with TRBD2 matching 7 bases. CDR3 length: 12 amino acids. V shed 7 bases and J 6 bases; nucleotides not matched to a gene: 5. Germline-derived CDR1 and CDR2 are MNHEY and SVGAGI. The CDR3 DNA is TGTGCCAGCAAGGACGGGAGGAAGACCCAGTACTTC. This gives the protein CASKDGRKTQYF.

The rearrangement links TRBV5-1 to TRBJ2-5; TRBD1 agrees at 7 bases. Losses at the gene ends were 0 bases for V and 5 bases for J; bases not matched to a gene: 1. The CDR3 contains 13 residues. Germline V gene sequence: CDR1 SGHRS, CDR2 YFSETQ. The CDR3 loop reads CASSLEQGETQYF. In DNA, the CDR3 is TGCGCCAGCAGCTTGGAACAGGGGGAGACCCAGTACTTC. Using reference TRBV5-1 and TRBJ2-5 for the parts outside the CDR3, the full variable domain is KAGVTQTPRYLIKTRGQQVTLSCSPISGHRSVSWYQQTPGQGLQFLFEYFSETQRNKGNFPGRFSGRQFSNSRSEMNVSTLELGDSALYLCASSLEQGETQYFGPGTRLLVL.

CDR3: CASSLFGTDTDTQYF. In DNA, the CDR3 is TGTGCCAGCAGTCTTTTCGGGACGGACACAGATACGCAGTATTTT. V usage is TRBV7-9 and J usage is TRBJ2-3, with D perhaps given as TRBD1 or TRBD2 (5 bases each). Germline values: CDR1 SEHNR, CDR2 FQNEAQ (reference sequence). V lost 6 bases, J lost 2 bases, and 15 bases lay in between. The CDR3 sequence is 15 residues long. Complete variable domain (other parts from reference TRBV7-9 and TRBJ2-3): DTGVSQNPRHKITKRGQNVTFRCDPISEHNRLYWYRQTLGQGPEFLTYFQNEAQLEKSRLLSDRFSAERPKGSFSTLEIQRTEQGDSAMYLCASSLFGTDTDTQYFGPGTRLTVL.

The chain combines TRBV30 with TRBJ2-3; D gene unclear. The CDR3 covers 14 residues. The V gene's germline CDR1 is GTSNPN and CDR2 SVGIG (reference sequence). Trimming shortened V by 2 bases and J by 0 bases, and 9 bases separated the two germline ends. As DNA, the CDR3 is TGTGCCTGGAGTCCGAGGTTTAGCACAGATACGCAGTATTTT. It is translated as CAWSPRFSTDTQYF.

This clone was observed a few times. The gene calls are TRBV4-1 and TRBJ2-5; D gene ambiguous. In germline, CDR1 is MGHRA, CDR2 YSYEKL. This CDR3 region has 12 residues. With 1 base removed from V and 5 bases from J, the gap between germline ends came to 5 bases. CDR3 sequence: CASSQVRETQYF. The DNA of the CDR3 is TGCGCCAGCAGCCAAGTTCGGGAGACCCAGTACTTC.

The genes are TRBV29-1 and TRBJ2-1; no reliable D call. This CDR3 comprises 11 residues. Trimming removed 8 bases from V and 8 bases from J, with 13 bases in between. Germline CDR1 reads SQVTM; CDR2 reads ANQGSEA. The CDR3 spells CSLAAGDEQFF. The CDR3 DNA is TGCAGCCTTGCGGCCGGAGATGAGCAGTTCTTC.

The gene calls are TRBV5-6 and TRBJ1-1; the D gene is possibly TRBD1 (5 bases). The CDR3 loop spans 12 amino acids. V was pared by 2 bases and J by 5 bases, with 7 bases between. The germline gives CDR1 SGHDT, CDR2 YYEEEE. This CDR3 reads CASSFGGTEAFF. CDR3 DNA: TGTGCCAGCAGCTTCGGGGGTACTGAAGCTTTCTTT.

This clone was seen a few times. The rearrangement links TRBV30 to TRBJ2-3, with 9 positions matching TRBD2. CDR3 length equals 13 residues. Germline V gives CDR1 GTSNPN, CDR2 SVGIG (reference sequence). The trim removed 5 bases at V and 5 bases at J, leaving 5 bases unmatched. CDR3 coding DNA: TGTGCCTGGGTCTTGCGGGGGGGAGATACGCAGTATTTT. Its translation is CAWVLRGGDTQYF.

This clone was observed a few times. This chain joins TRBV7-2 and TRBJ1-2, with D possibly being TRBD1 (5 bases). V lost 3 bases, J lost 8 bases, and 13 bases lay in between. The CDR3 is made up of 13 amino acids. Germline CDR1 and CDR2: SGHTA and FQGNSA. CDR3 coding DNA: TGTGCCAGCAGCTTGGGCCAGGGAGGCGGCTACACCTTC. It encodes CASSLGQGGGYTF.

This clone has more than one count but fewer than ten. This CDR3 is CASSFGGSETQYF. CDR3 coding DNA: TGTGCCAGCAGCTTCGGGGGGAGTGAGACCCAGTACTTC. This chain links TRBV7-9 with TRBJ2-5, with 7 bases identical to TRBD2. The CDR3 has 13 residues. Trimming removed 3 bases from V and 5 bases from J; junction bases left unmatched: 3. CDR1 is SEHNR, CDR2 FQNEAQ, per germline (reference sequence).

Only a few counts were recorded for this clone. The V gene is TRBV7-9, the J gene TRBJ2-5; D unclear. The CDR3 is made up of 10 amino acids. Germline V gene sequence: CDR1 SEHNR, CDR2 FQNEAQ (reference sequence). The V gene lost 6 bases and the J gene lost 4 bases, with 3 bases spanning the gap. The CDR3 protein is CASSGETQYF. CDR3 in DNA: TGTGCCAGCAGTGGAGAGACCCAGTACTTC. Variable domain in full (rest from reference TRBV7-9 and TRBJ2-5): DTGVSQNPRHKITKRGQNVTFRCDPISEHNRLYWYRQTLGQGPEFLTYFQNEAQLEKSRLLSDRFSAERPKGSFSTLEIQRTEQGDSAMYLCASSGETQYFGPGTRLLVL.

V and J are TRBV19 and TRBJ2-3; D perhaps matches TRBD1 (6 bases). Trimming stripped 6 bases from V and 3 bases from J, with 13 bases between. This CDR3 region has 14 residues. Germline loops: CDR1 LNHDA, CDR2 SQIVND (reference sequence). The CDR3 spells CASSHRERTDTQYF. DNA for the CDR3: TGTGCCAGTAGCCACAGGGAGCGGACAGATACGCAGTATTTT.

The chain employs TRBV30 and TRBJ1-2; perhaps TRBD1 as D (6 bases). The germline CDR1 and CDR2 sequences are GTSNPN and SVGIG (reference sequence). CDR3 size: 15 residues. Between the trimmed V and J ends, which lost 1 base and 4 bases, there was a span of 16 bases. The CDR3 reads CAWSGTAGASYGYTF. CDR3 nucleotide sequence: TGTGCCTGGAGTGGGACAGCCGGGGCCTCCTATGGCTACACCTTC.

The chain employs TRBV2 and TRBJ2-5; unclear D gene. V was shortened by 3 bases and J by 1 base, with 9 bases between the two germline ends. The CDR3 is 14 amino acids. Germline CDR1 and CDR2: SNHLY and FYNNEI. The CDR3 nucleotides are TGTGCCAGCAGTGACACGAGAGTCCAAGAGACCCAGTACTTC. This encodes CASSDTRVQETQYF.

This clone turned up a few times. This rearrangement joins TRBV29-1 to TRBJ2-2; D gene ambiguous. The CDR3 sequence is 14 residues long. Germline CDR1 is SQVTM and CDR2 is ANQGSEA. V lost 2 bases and J lost 8, with 15 bases in between. CDR3 nucleotide sequence: TGCAGCGTTGAAACTCCCCTGGTGCGAGGGGAGCTGTTTTTT. Translated, it gives CSVETPLVRGELFF.

There are many counts of this clone. The chain recombines TRBV21-1 with TRBJ1-5. TRBV21-1 is assigned pseudogene status. CDR3 length: 16 residues. The CDR3 nucleotides are TGTGCCAGCAGCAAAGACGGACGGACTAGCAATCAGCCCCAGCATTTT. Translation: CASSKDGRTSNQPQHF.

This clone was counted between two and nine times. The chain employs TRBV5-1 and TRBJ2-3; D might be TRBD2 (6 bases). Deletions cut 6 bases from V and 6 bases from J, with 14 bases between. Germline-derived CDR1 and CDR2 are SGHRS and YFSETQ. CDR3 length equals 13 residues. This CDR3 reads CASTHGSGDTQYF. The DNA for the CDR3 is TGCGCCAGCACGCACGGAAGCGGGGATACGCAGTATTTT.

The J gene is TRBJ2-1, the V gene TRBV4-2, with TRBD2 as a possible D gene (5 bases). The CDR3 totals 15 residues. V was clipped by 2 bases and J by 0 bases, with 8 bases between them. Germline-derived CDR1 and CDR2 are LGHNA and YNFKEQ. The CDR3 here is CASSQTLDSYNEQFF. CDR3 nucleotides: TGTGCCAGCAGCCAAACACTAGACTCCTACAATGAGCAGTTCTTC.

The chain is built from TRBV6-5 and TRBJ2-6; D gene unclear. Between the trimmed V and J ends, which lost 2 bases and 0 bases, there was a span of 8 bases. This CDR3 has 16 amino acids. Germline V lookup: CDR1 MNHEY, CDR2 SVGAGI. DNA for the CDR3: TGTGCCAGCAGTTACACTCAGAGCTCTGGGGCCAACGTCCTGACTTTC. Amino acids: CASSYTQSSGANVLTF.

The chain couples TRBV5-4 to TRBJ2-1; 10 positions match TRBD2. This CDR3 region has 15 residues. V shed 1 base and J 11 bases; nucleotides not matched to a gene: 9. Germline loops: CDR1 SGHNT, CDR2 YYREEE (reference sequence). DNA of the CDR3: TGTGCCAGCAGCTTGAGGCTAGCGGGAGAAAAGAAGCAGTTCTTC. Translation: CASSLRLAGEKKQFF.

This clone was seen a handful of times. The chain recombines TRBV2 with TRBJ2-7, with D possibly being TRBD2 (5 bases). Germline-derived CDR1 and CDR2 are SNHLY and FYNNEI. CDR3 length: 14 amino acids. Between the trimmed V and J ends, which lost 2 bases and 3 bases, there was a span of 11 bases. CDR3 amino acids: CASSETRGLYEQYF. DNA of the CDR3: TGTGCCAGCAGTGAAACTAGAGGTCTCTACGAGCAGTACTTC. The entire variable domain, with the rest obtained from reference TRBV2 and TRBJ2-7, is as follows: EPEVTQTPSHQVTQMGQEVILRCVPISNHLYFYWYRQILGQKVEFLVSFYNNEISEKSEIFDDQFSVERPDGSNFTLKIRSTKLEDSAMYFCASSETRGLYEQYFGPGTRLTVT.

The chain links TRBV30 to TRBJ2-3; TRBD2 matches at 7 bases. Germline trimming cut 0 bases from V and 5 bases from J; bases unmatched to any gene: 11. The V gene's germline CDR1 is GTSNPN and CDR2 SVGIG (reference sequence). This CDR3 region has 16 residues. The CDR3 protein is CAWSVWKASGKDTQYF. As DNA, the CDR3 is TGTGCCTGGAGTGTTTGGAAGGCTAGCGGAAAAGATACGCAGTATTTT.